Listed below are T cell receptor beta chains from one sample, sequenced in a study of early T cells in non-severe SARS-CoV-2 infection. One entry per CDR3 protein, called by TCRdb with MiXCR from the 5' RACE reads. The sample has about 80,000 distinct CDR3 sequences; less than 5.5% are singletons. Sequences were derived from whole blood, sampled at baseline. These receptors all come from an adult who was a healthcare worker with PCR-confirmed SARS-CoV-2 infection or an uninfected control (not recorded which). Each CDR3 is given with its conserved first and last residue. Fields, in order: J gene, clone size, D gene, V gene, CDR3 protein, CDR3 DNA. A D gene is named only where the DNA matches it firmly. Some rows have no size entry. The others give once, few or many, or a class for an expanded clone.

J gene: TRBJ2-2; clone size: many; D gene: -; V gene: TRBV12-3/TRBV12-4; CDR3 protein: CASRLGNTGELFF; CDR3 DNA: TGTGCCAGTCGACTGGGGAACACCGGGGAGCTGTTTTTT
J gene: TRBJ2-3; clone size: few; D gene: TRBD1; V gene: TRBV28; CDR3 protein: CASSFQGQGTDTQYF; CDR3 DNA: TGTGCCAGCAGTTTTCAGGGACAGGGGACAGATACGCAGTATTTT
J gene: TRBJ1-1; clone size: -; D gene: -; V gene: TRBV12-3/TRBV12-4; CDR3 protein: CASSVGGSTEAFF; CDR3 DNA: TGTGCCAGCAGCGTGGGGGGTAGCACTGAAGCTTTCTTT
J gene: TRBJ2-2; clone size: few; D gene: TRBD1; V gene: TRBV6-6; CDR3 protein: CASSPTGGSTGELFF; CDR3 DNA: TGTGCCAGCAGCCCGACAGGGGGGAGTACCGGGGAGCTGTTTTTT
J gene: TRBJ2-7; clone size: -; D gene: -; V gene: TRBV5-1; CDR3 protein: CASSPTVHEQYF; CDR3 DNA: TGCGCCAGCAGCCCGACAGTCCACGAGCAGTACTTC
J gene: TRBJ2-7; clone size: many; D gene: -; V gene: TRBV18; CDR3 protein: CASSPPGSRGDEQYF; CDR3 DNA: TGTGCCAGCTCACCACCGGGGTCCAGGGGAGACGAGCAGTACTTC
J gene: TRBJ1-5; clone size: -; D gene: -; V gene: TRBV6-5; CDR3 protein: CASRPGGGKPQHF; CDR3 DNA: TGTGCCAGCAGACCGGGAGGGGGTAAGCCCCAGCATTTT
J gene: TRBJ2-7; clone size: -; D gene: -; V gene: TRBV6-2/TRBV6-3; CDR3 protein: CASSRPVPGAHEQYF; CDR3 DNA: TGTGCCAGCAGCCGTCCGGTCCCGGGAGCCCACGAGCAGTACTTC
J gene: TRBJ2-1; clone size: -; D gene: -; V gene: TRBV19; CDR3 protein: CASSIIWVSRSTYNEQFF; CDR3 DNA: TGTGCCAGTAGTATTATTTGGGTGTCGCGGTCGACATACAATGAGCAGTTCTTC
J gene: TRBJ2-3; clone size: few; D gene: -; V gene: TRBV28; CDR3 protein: CASSFDSTDTQYF; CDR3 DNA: TGTGCCAGCAGTTTTGACAGCACAGATACGCAGTATTTT
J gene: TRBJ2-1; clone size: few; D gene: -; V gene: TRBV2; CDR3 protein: CARGGFMPYNEQFF; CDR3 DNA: TGTGCCAGGGGGGGTTTTATGCCCTACAATGAGCAGTTCTTC
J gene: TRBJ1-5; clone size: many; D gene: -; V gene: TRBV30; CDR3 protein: CAWSMGIGGPQPQHF; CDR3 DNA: TGTGCCTGGAGTATGGGGATCGGGGGACCTCAGCCCCAGCATTTT
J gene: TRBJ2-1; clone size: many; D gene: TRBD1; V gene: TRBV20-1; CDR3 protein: CSASVTGGYNEQFF; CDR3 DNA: TGCAGTGCTAGCGTGACAGGGGGTTACAATGAGCAGTTCTTC
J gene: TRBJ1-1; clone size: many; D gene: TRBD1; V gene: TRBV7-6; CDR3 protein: CASSPRDRVKTEAFF; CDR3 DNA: TGTGCCAGCAGCCCCAGGGACAGGGTAAAAACTGAAGCTTTCTTT
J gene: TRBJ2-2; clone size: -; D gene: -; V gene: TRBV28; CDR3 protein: CASSGRDPGLELFF; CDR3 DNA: TGTGCCAGCAGTGGCCGGGACCCGGGGTTGGAGCTGTTTTTT
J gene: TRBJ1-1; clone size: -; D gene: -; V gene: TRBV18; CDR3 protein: CASSRLVGLEAFF; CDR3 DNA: TGTGCCAGCTCACGTTTAGTCGGGCTTGAAGCTTTCTTT
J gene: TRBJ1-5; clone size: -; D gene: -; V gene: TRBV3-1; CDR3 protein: CASSQAGAGSNQPQHF; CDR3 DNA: TGTGCCAGCAGCCAAGCGGGGGCGGGCTCTAATCAGCCCCAGCATTTT
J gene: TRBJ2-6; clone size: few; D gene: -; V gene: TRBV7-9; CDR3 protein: CASSYVSGSSGANVLTF; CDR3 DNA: TGTGCCAGCAGCTACGTCTCCGGGTCCTCCGGGGCCAACGTCCTGACTTTC
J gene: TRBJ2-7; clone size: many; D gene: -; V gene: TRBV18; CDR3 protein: CASSPRSSYEQYF; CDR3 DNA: TGTGCCAGCTCCCCTAGGAGCTCCTACGAGCAGTACTTC
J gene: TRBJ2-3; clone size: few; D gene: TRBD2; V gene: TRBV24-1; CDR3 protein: CATSSGGPDTQYF; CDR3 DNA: TGTGCCACCAGCAGCGGGGGCCCAGATACGCAGTATTTT
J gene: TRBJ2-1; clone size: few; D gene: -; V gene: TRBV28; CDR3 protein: CASSHLPSYNEQFF; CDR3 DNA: TGTGCCAGCAGTCACTTACCCTCCTACAATGAGCAGTTCTTC
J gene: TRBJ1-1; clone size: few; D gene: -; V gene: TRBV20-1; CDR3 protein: CAGRPLTNTEAFF; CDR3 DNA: TGTGCGGGACGACCCCTTACGAACACTGAAGCTTTCTTT
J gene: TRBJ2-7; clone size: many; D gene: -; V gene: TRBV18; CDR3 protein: CASSPRERVYEQYF; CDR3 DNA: TGTGCCAGCTCACCAAGGGAGAGGGTCTACGAGCAGTACTTC
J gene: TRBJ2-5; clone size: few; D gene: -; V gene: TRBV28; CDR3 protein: CASSLLTSQETQYF; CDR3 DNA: TGTGCCAGCAGTTTATTGACGAGCCAAGAGACCCAGTACTTC
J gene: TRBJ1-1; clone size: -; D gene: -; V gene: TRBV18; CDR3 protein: CVSSPLAAEAFF; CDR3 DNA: TGTGTCAGCTCACCATTGGCAGCCGAAGCTTTCTTT
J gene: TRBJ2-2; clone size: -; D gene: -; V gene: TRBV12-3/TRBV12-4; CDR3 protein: CASSLQGASGLHGELFF; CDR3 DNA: TGTGCCAGCAGTCTCCAGGGGGCTAGCGGGTTGCACGGGGAGCTGTTTTTT
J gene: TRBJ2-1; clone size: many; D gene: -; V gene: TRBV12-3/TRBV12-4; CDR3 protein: CASSLKASSSYNEQFF; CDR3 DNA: TGTGCCAGCAGTCTCAAGGCTTCGAGCTCCTACAATGAGCAGTTCTTC